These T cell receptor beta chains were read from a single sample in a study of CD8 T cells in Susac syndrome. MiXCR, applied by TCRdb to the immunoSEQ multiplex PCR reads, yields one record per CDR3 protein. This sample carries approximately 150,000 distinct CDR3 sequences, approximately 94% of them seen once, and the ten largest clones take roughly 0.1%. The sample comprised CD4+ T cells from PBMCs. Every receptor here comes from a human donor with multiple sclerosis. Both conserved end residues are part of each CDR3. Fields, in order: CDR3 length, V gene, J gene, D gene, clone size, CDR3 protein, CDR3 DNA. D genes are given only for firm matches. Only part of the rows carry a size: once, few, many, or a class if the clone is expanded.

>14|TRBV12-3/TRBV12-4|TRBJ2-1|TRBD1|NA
CASSFRTGGNGQFF
TGTGCCAGCAGTTTTCGGACAGGGGGGAATGGGCAGTTCTTC
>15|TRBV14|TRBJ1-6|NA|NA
CASSLWDLGNSPLHF
TGTGCCAGCAGCCTATGGGACTTGGGGAATTCACCCCTCCACTTT
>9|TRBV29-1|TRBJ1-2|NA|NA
CSVVSGYTF
TGCAGCGTTGTCTCGGGCTACACCTTC
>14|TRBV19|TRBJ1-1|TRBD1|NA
CASSPGQGATEAFF
TGTGCCAGCAGCCCGGGACAGGGGGCCACTGAAGCTTTCTTT
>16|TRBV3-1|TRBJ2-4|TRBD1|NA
CASSQDPGTGKNIQYF
TGTGCCAGCAGCCAAGACCCCGGGACAGGCAAAAACATTCAGTACTTC
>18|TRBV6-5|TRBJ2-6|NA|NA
CASSYPLGGAAGANVLTF
TGTGCCAGCAGTTACCCATTGGGGGGGGCAGCTGGGGCCAACGTCCTGACTTTC
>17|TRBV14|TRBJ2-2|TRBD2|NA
CASSHTSGSTNTGELFF
TGTGCCAGCAGCCATACTAGCGGGAGCACTAACACCGGGGAGCTGTTTTTT
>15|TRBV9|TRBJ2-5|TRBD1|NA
CASSVMGGQGETQYF
TGTGCCAGCAGCGTAATGGGGGGACAGGGGGAGACCCAGTACTTC
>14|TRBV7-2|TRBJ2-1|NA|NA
CASSLSLASPWQFF
TGTGCCAGCAGCTTAAGCCTAGCTAGTCCATGGCAGTTCTTC
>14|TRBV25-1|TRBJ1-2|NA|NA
CASSEQGSLYGYTF
TGTGCCAGCAGTGAACAGGGATCCCTCTATGGCTACACCTTC
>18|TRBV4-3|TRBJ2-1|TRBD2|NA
CASSRTPGGLAEYNEQFF
TGCGCCAGCAGCCGCACCCCTGGAGGGCTAGCGGAATACAATGAGCAGTTCTTC
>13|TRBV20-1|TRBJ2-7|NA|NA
CSAKTGTDYEQYF
TGCAGTGCAAAAACCGGGACTGATTACGAGCAGTACTTC
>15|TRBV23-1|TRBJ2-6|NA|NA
CASSQRSSGANVLTF
TGCGCCAGCAGTCAGCGCAGCTCTGGGGCCAACGTCCTGACTTTC
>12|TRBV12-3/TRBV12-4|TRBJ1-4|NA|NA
CASNRQLEKLFF
TGTGCCAGCAACCGACAGTTAGAAAAACTGTTTTTT
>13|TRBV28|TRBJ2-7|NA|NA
CASSHSSRYEQYF
TGTGCCAGCAGCCATTCCTCCAGATACGAGCAGTACTTC
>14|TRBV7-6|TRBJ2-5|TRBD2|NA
CASSLEGTTETQYF
TGTGCCAGCAGCTTAGAGGGGACTACCGAGACCCAGTACTTC
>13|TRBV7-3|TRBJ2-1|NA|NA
CASSDASYNEQFF
TGTGCCAGCAGCGATGCTAGCTACAATGAGCAGTTCTTC
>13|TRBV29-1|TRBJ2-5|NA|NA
CSVEDTFQETQYF
TGCAGCGTTGAAGACACGTTCCAAGAGACCCAGTACTTC
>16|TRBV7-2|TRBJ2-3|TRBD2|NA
CASSFASGRASGTQYF
TGTGCCAGCAGCTTTGCTAGCGGGAGGGCCTCGGGTACGCAGTATTTT
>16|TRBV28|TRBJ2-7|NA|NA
CASSHGNRLASYEQYF
TGTGCCAGCAGTCACGGGAATCGACTGGCCTCCTACGAGCAGTACTTC
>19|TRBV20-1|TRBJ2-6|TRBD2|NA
CSAPSSGLAGASGANVLTF
TGCAGTGCTCCATCTTCTGGACTAGCGGGAGCCTCTGGGGCCAACGTCCTGACTTTC
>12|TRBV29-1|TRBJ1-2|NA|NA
CSVSGQSYGYTF
TGCAGCGTTAGTGGGCAGTCCTATGGCTACACCTTC
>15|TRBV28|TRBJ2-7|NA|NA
CASSTSALPVGGQYF
NA
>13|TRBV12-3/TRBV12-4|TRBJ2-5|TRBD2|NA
CASSGLAGWTQYF
TGTGCCAGCAGTGGACTAGCCGGGTGGACCCAGTACTTC
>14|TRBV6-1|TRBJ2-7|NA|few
CASSENWQNYEQYF
TGTGCCAGCAGTGAAAACTGGCAGAACTACGAGCAGTACTTC
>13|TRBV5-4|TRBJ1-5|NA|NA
CASSEDRQRPQHF
TGTGCCAGCAGCGAGGACAGACAGAGGCCCCAGCATTTT
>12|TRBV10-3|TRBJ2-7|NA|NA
CAISENTYEQYF
TGTGCCATCAGTGAGAATACCTACGAGCAGTACTTC
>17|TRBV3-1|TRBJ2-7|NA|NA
CASSQAGLGSRNYEQYF
TGTGCCAGCAGCCAAGCGGGACTGGGGTCTCGGAACTACGAGCAGTACTTC
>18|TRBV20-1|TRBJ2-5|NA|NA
CSARDPLSSLGAQETQYF
TGCAGTGCTAGAGATCCCCTTTCGAGCCTGGGGGCCCAAGAGACCCAGTACTTC
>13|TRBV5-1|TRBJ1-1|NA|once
CASSLNPDTEAFF
TGCGCCAGCAGCTTGAATCCGGACACTGAAGCTTTCTTT
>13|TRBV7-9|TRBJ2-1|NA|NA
CASGTSSYNEQFF
TGTGCCAGCGGGACAAGCTCCTACAATGAGCAGTTCTTC
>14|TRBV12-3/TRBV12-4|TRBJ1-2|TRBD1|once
CASSLHIQGEGYTF
TGTGCCAGCAGTCTTCATATCCAGGGGGAGGGCTACACCTTC
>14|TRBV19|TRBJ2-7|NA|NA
CATKSLDASYEQYF
TGTGCCACCAAATCCCTGGACGCCTCCTACGAGCAGTACTTC
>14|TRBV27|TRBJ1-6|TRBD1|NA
CASSRDRAGSPLHF
TGTGCCAGCAGCAGGGACAGGGCGGGTTCACCCCTCCACTTT
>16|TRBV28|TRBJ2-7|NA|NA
CASLSGRGQAPYEQYF
TGTGCCAGCCTATCCGGGAGGGGACAGGCGCCTTACGAGCAGTACTTC
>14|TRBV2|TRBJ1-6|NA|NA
CASRDGTYVSPLHF
TGTGCCAGTAGGGACGGTACATACGTTTCACCCCTCCACTTT
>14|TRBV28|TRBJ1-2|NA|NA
CASSLIDRTYGYTF
TGTGCCAGCAGTTTAATCGACAGAACCTATGGCTACACCTTC
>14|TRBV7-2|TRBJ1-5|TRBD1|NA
CASSSTGTNQPQHF
TGTGCCAGCAGCTCGACAGGGACGAATCAGCCCCAGCATTTT
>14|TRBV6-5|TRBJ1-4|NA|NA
CASSSGSLREKLFF
TGTGCCAGCAGTTCCGGCTCCTTGAGGGAAAAACTGTTTTTT
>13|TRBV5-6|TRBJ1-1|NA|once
CASSLGTATEAFF
TGTGCCAGCAGCTTGGGGACGGCCACTGAAGCTTTCTTT
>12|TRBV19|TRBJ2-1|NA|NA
CASRESYNEQFF
TGTGCCAGTAGAGAGTCCTACAATGAGCAGTTCTTC
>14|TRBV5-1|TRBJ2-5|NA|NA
CASSPQWGQETQYF
TGCGCCAGCAGCCCTCAGTGGGGGCAAGAGACCCAGTACTTC
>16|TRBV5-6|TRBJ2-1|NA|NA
CASSLVTVSSYNEQFF
TGTGCCAGCAGCTTGGTGACTGTTAGCTCCTACAATGAGCAGTTCTTC
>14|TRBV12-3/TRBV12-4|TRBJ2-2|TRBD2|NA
CASRGGSNTGELFF
TGTGCCAGCCGCGGGGGGTCGAACACCGGGGAGCTGTTTTTT
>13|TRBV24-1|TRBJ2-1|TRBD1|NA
CATSGDRVNEQFF
TGTGCCACCAGTGGGGACAGGGTCAATGAGCAGTTCTTC
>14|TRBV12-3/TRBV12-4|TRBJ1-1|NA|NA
CASSRNGGHTEAFF
TGTGCCAGCAGCCGGAATGGAGGACACACTGAAGCTTTCTTT